One sample yielded the 32 T cell receptor beta chains listed below, sequenced in a study of blood T cell repertoires in COVID-19. The protocol was immunoSEQ multiplex PCR, while the TCRdb copy is restricted to in-frame clones and leaves out a portion. The table has roughly 200,000 clones, 75% to 90% seen once. The sequencing input was peripheral blood. The receptors here all came from a man in his sixties with acute or convalescent COVID-19.

The chain combines TRBV24-1 with TRBJ1-1; no clear D. The CDR3 is 14 amino acids. Germline V lookup: CDR1 KGHDR, CDR2 SFDVKD. Trimming pared 3 bases from V and 1 base from J, leaving 8 bases between. The CDR3 DNA follows: TGTGCCACCAGTGATACCGAGGGGAACACTGAAGCTTTCTTT. It codes for CATSDTEGNTEAFF.

Here the CDR3 DNA reads TGTGCCAGCAGTTTACTAGCGGGAGACGCAGATACGCAGTATTTT. Its protein is CASSLLAGDADTQYF. The gene calls are TRBV28 and TRBJ2-3; the match to TRBD2 covers 10 bases. The V gene end was trimmed by 2 bases and the J gene end by 4 bases; junction bases not matched to a gene: 3. CDR3 length: 15 amino acids. Germline CDR1 reads MDHEN; CDR2 reads SYDVKM.

This chain connects TRBV18 to TRBJ2-1; 10 nucleotides line up with TRBD2. Germline CDR1 reads KGHSH; CDR2 reads LQKENI. Losses at the gene ends were 2 bases for V and 2 bases for J; bases not matched to a gene: 0. The CDR3 spans 15 residues. CDR3 DNA: TGTGCCAGCTCACCAGGACTAGCGGCCTACAATGAGCAGTTCTTC. This encodes CASSPGLAAYNEQFF.

The sample holds one count of this clone. This chain links TRBV2 with TRBJ2-7; 7 bases are a match to TRBD1. The junction had 8 bases not matched to a gene; V was cut back by 8 bases and J by 1 base. This CDR3 is 14 amino acids long. Germline V gives CDR1 SNHLY, CDR2 FYNNEI. The CDR3 nucleotides read TGTGCCAGCCAAGAACAGACAGGGTCCTACGAGCAGTACTTC. Its translation: CASQEQTGSYEQYF.

This rearrangement joins TRBV9 to TRBJ1-4, with TRBD1 as a possible D gene (6 bases). This CDR3 comprises 15 residues. Germline CDR1 SGDLS, CDR2 YYNGEE. V lost 3 bases, J lost 1 base, and 10 bases lay in between. The CDR3 region is CASSALGGTNEKLFF. The CDR3 DNA reads as TGTGCCAGCAGCGCCCTAGGGGGAACTAATGAAAAACTGTTTTTT.

This rearrangement joins TRBV5-5 to TRBJ1-3, with D possibly being TRBD1 (6 bases). V lost 2 bases and J lost 0, with 18 bases in between. Germline-derived CDR1 and CDR2 are SGHKS and YYEKEE (reference sequence). This CDR3 is built from 18 residues. The CDR3 nucleotides read TGTGCCAGCAGCTTCGATCACAGGGCCCTACACTCTGGAAACACCATATATTTT. Residues: CASSFDHRALHSGNTIYF.

This clone was detected once. J is TRBJ2-1 and V is TRBV27; TRBD2 agrees at 7 bases. V was pared by 3 bases and J by 0 bases, with 8 bases of the junction left unmatched. Germline CDR1 MNHEY, CDR2 SMNVEV (reference sequence). The CDR3 extends over 17 amino acids. The CDR3 reads CASSFLLAASSYNEQFF. DNA for the CDR3: TGTGCCAGCAGTTTCCTCCTAGCGGCGAGCTCCTACAATGAGCAGTTCTTC.

The chain joins TRBV5-1 to TRBJ1-1, with D tentatively TRBD1 (6 bases). The CDR3 has 15 residues. Trimming shortened V by 4 bases and J by 0 bases, and 13 bases separated the two germline ends. Germline V lookup: CDR1 SGHRS, CDR2 YFSETQ. CDR3 sequence (DNA): TGCGCCAGCAGCGCCCACAGGGTGATGAACACTGAAGCTTTCTTT. It specifies CASSAHRVMNTEAFF.

In its sample, this clone was seen once. This chain uses TRBV12-5 with TRBJ2-1, with 12 bases that match TRBD1. Trimming removed 8 bases from V and 7 bases from J; junction bases left unmatched: 3. CDR1 LGHNT and CDR2 FRNRAP come from the germline V gene. This CDR3 is built from 13 residues. The CDR3 nucleotides read TGTGCTAGTTTGGGACAGGGGGCGAATGAGCAGTTCTTC. Encoded protein: CASLGQGANEQFF.

This clone showed up just once. This sequence joins TRBV18 and TRBJ1-1; 8 positions agree with TRBD1. The CDR3 totals 12 residues. Germline trimming cut 6 bases from V and 5 bases from J; bases unmatched to any gene: 2. Germline lookup yields CDR1 KGHSH and CDR2 LQKENI. The CDR3 spells CASSRDRTEAFF. The CDR3 DNA is TGTGCCAGCTCCCGGGACAGGACTGAAGCTTTCTTT. Using reference TRBV18 and TRBJ1-1 for the parts outside the CDR3, the full variable domain is NAGVMQNPRHLVRRRGQEARLRCSPMKGHSHVYWYRQLPEEGLKFMVYLQKENIIDESGMPKERFSAEFPKEGPSILRIQQVVRGDSAAYFCASSRDRTEAFFGQGTRLTVV.

This clone occurred a few times. This chain links TRBV29-1 with TRBJ2-5; D perhaps matches TRBD2 (5 bases). This CDR3 contains 16 residues. Trimming cost V 4 bases and J 9 bases, with 27 bases left between them. The germline gives CDR1 SQVTM, CDR2 ANQGSEA. CDR3 bases: TGCAGCGTTGCGTCTACGATCCGGGTCGGGGATAGGGCCCAGTACTTC. Translated: CSVASTIRVGDRAQYF. Filled out from reference TRBV29-1 and TRBJ2-5, the complete variable domain reads SAVISQKPSRDICQRGTSLTIQCQVDSQVTMMFWYRQQPGQSLTLIATANQGSEATYESGFVIDKFPISRPNLTFSTLTVSNMSPEDSSIYLCSVASTIRVGDRAQYFGPGTRLLVL.

The rearrangement uses TRBV12-5 and TRBJ2-2, with 14 bases lining up with TRBD2. The V segment lost 5 bases and the J segment 7 bases; nucleotides outside the gene matches: 3. The germline CDR1 and CDR2 sequences are LGHNT and FRNRAP. This CDR3 region has 15 residues. This chain's CDR3 is CASGPGTSGGGELFF. DNA for the CDR3: TGTGCTAGTGGTCCCGGGACTAGCGGGGGCGGGGAGCTGTTTTTT.

This clone was seen a handful of times. The genes are TRBV9 and TRBJ1-3; D remains ambiguous. This CDR3 has 16 residues. Between the trimmed V and J ends, which lost 2 bases and 2 bases, there was a span of 14 bases. Looked up from germline, CDR1 is SGDLS and CDR2 is YYNGEE. In nucleotides, the CDR3 is TGTGCCAGCAGCGTTAGTAGTATCGCGACTGGAAACACCATATATTTT. It specifies CASSVSSIATGNTIYF.

The chain uses TRBV6-5 and TRBJ2-1; TRBD2 agrees at 9 bases. CDR3 size: 16 residues. Losses at the gene ends were 0 bases for V and 9 bases for J; bases not matched to a gene: 9. In germline, CDR1 is MNHEY, CDR2 SVGAGI. The CDR3 bases are TGTGCCAGCAGTTACTCGCCGGCGGGGCGGGGGGGTGAGCAGTTCTTC. As protein: CASSYSPAGRGGEQFF.

The chain joins TRBV5-1 to TRBJ2-3; D may be TRBD2 (6 bases). Germline CDR1 is SGHRS and CDR2 is YFSETQ. The CDR3 is made up of 15 amino acids. V lost 6 bases to trimming and J lost 4 bases, with 18 bases between them. CDR3 nucleotides: TGCGCCAGCACGGTTGCGGGAACGGGGGCAGATACGCAGTATTTT. Translated: CASTVAGTGADTQYF.

As DNA, the CDR3 is TGCGCCAGCAGCCAAGGCTCTTGGGCTAGCGGGACGACGAACACCGGGGAGCTGTTTTTT. Translation: CASSQGSWASGTTNTGELFF. The rearrangement links TRBV4-1 to TRBJ2-2; TRBD2 matches at 9 bases. V lost 1 base, J lost 0 bases, and 12 bases stayed unmatched. CDR1 is MGHRA, CDR2 YSYEKL, per germline. CDR3 length equals 20 residues.

This rearrangement joins TRBV6-5 to TRBJ2-1, with 10 nucleotides matching TRBD2. Germline V lookup: CDR1 MNHEY, CDR2 SVGAGI. After removal of 5 bases from V and 5 bases from J, the junction contained 3 bases not matched to a gene. The CDR3 sequence is 14 residues long. CDR3 region: CASSSGGENNEQFF. DNA for the CDR3: TGTGCCAGCAGTAGCGGGGGGGAAAACAATGAGCAGTTCTTC.

The chain employs TRBV7-3 and TRBJ2-2, with D possibly being TRBD1 (7 bases). Trimming removed 5 bases at V and 4 bases at J, with 17 bases between. Germline CDR1 is SGHTA and CDR2 is FQGTGA. The length of the CDR3 is 16 residues. This CDR3 reads CASSQSGQGGTGELFF. DNA for the CDR3: TGTGCCAGCAGCCAATCTGGTCAGGGGGGCACCGGGGAGCTGTTTTTT. The full variable domain, its missing parts supplied by reference TRBV7-3 and TRBJ2-2, is GAGVSQTPSNKVTEKGKYVELRCDPISGHTALYWYRQSLGQGPEFLIYFQGTGAADDSGLPNDRFFAVRPEGSVSTLKIQRTERGDSAVYLCASSQSGQGGTGELFFGEGSRLTVL.

This chain joins TRBV7-3 and TRBJ2-1, with D maybe TRBD2 (5 bases). The CDR3 loop spans 15 amino acids. Germline V gene lookup returns CDR1 SGHTA and CDR2 FQGTGA. V lost 3 bases to trimming and J lost 3 bases, with 12 bases between them. The CDR3 here is CASSFEGGLYNEQFF. The CDR3 nucleotides are TGTGCCAGCAGCTTCGAAGGCGGGCTCTACAATGAGCAGTTCTTC.

This chain uses TRBV7-2 with TRBJ2-7; D perhaps matches TRBD1 (5 bases). The germline V gene encodes CDR1 SGHTA and CDR2 FQGNSA. The CDR3 contains 13 residues. V was pared by 0 bases and J by 2 bases, with 5 bases between. CDR3 sequence: CASSLAGPYEQYF. The CDR3 DNA is TGTGCCAGCAGCTTAGCGGGGCCCTACGAGCAGTACTTC.

This chain joins TRBV24-1 and TRBJ2-7; D might be TRBD1 (6 bases). Germline CDR1 is KGHDR and CDR2 is SFDVKD. The length of the CDR3 is 12 residues. V lost 9 bases to trimming and J lost 3 bases, with 11 bases between them. CDR3 region: CATPGTHYEQYF. The CDR3 coding sequence is TGTGCCACCCCCGGGACACACTACGAGCAGTACTTC.

The rearrangement links TRBV5-5 to TRBJ1-1; 9 bases fit TRBD1. Trimming cost V 3 bases and J 3 bases; bases outside gene matches: 15. The length of the CDR3 is 18 residues. The V gene's germline CDR1 is SGHKS and CDR2 YYEKEE (reference sequence). This chain's CDR3 is CASSSMWGTGSVDTEAFF. In nucleotides, the CDR3 is TGTGCCAGCAGCTCAATGTGGGGGACAGGGAGTGTTGACACTGAAGCTTTCTTT.

This sequence joins TRBV19 and TRBJ2-3, with 9 bases that match TRBD2. From germline, CDR1 is LNHDA and CDR2 SQIVND (reference sequence). This CDR3 comprises 17 residues. The V segment lost 3 bases and the J segment 4 bases; nucleotides outside the gene matches: 11. The CDR3 protein is CASSMPPSGMGADTQYF. In nucleotides, the CDR3 is TGTGCCAGTAGTATGCCACCTAGCGGGATGGGGGCAGATACGCAGTATTTT.

This sequence joins TRBV7-6 and TRBJ2-7, with D possibly matching TRBD2 (6 bases). The germline V and J ends were trimmed by 1 base and 3 bases, with 16 bases remaining between them. Looked up from germline, CDR1 is SGHVS and CDR2 is FNYEAQ. CDR3 length: 16 residues. The CDR3 sequence is CASSLGPAAGNYEQYF. The CDR3, as DNA: TGTGCCAGCAGCTTAGGTCCGGCGGCGGGGAACTACGAGCAGTACTTC.

The rearrangement links TRBV19 to TRBJ1-6, with D unresolved. V was trimmed by 3 bases and J by 10 bases, leaving 16 bases between them. Germline V gene sequence: CDR1 LNHDA, CDR2 SQIVND (reference sequence). The CDR3 has 15 residues. The CDR3 loop is CASSISVDGRSPLHF. CDR3 sequence (DNA): TGTGCCAGTAGTATCTCAGTTGATGGTCGCTCACCCCTCCACTTT.

A word on this clone: The same CDR3 arises from other DNA sequences in this sample as well. The chain joins TRBV7-2 to TRBJ1-2, with 9 bases identical to TRBD1. V lost 5 bases and J lost 8; bases outside the gene matches: 6. CDR1 is SGHTA and CDR2 is FQGNSA in the germline V gene. The CDR3 is 13 amino acids. The CDR3 bases are TGTGCCAGCAGCCCAAGACAGGGGGGAGGCTACACCTTC. Its protein product is CASSPRQGGGYTF.

The rearrangement uses TRBV19 and TRBJ1-5, with TRBD1 matching over 9 bases. V was clipped by 4 bases and J by 3 bases; unmatched bases: 13. CDR1 is LNHDA and CDR2 is SQIVND in the germline V gene (reference sequence). CDR3 length: 18 residues. CDR3 amino acids: CASSTTGTGKTYNQPQHF. The CDR3 DNA is TGTGCCAGTAGTACAACCGGGACAGGGAAGACCTACAATCAGCCCCAGCATTTT.

The gene calls are TRBV7-2 and TRBJ2-7, with D possibly matching TRBD2 (6 bases). This CDR3 has 14 amino acids. The V gene's germline CDR1 is SGHTA and CDR2 FQGNSA. V shed 1 base and J shed 1 base, with 8 bases lying between them. The DNA of the CDR3 is TGTGCCAGCAGCTTAGATCGGGGGTCCTACGAGCAGTACTTC. Amino acid sequence: CASSLDRGSYEQYF.

The chain is built from TRBV7-2 and TRBJ2-1, with 10 bases matching TRBD2. The V gene's germline CDR1 is SGHTA and CDR2 FQGNSA. The junction had 9 bases not matched to a gene; V was cut back by 4 bases and J by 9 bases. CDR3 length: 15 residues. CDR3 nucleotides: TGTGCCAGCAGCTCCCAGCGGGAGGGCCTTATTGAGCAGTTCTTC. Amino acids: CASSSQREGLIEQFF.

In this sample, this clone turned up a few times. V and J are TRBV5-1 and TRBJ1-1; no definite D call. There are 14 residues in the CDR3. Trimming left V 2 bases short and J 2 bases short, with 10 bases between. Germline lookup yields CDR1 SGHRS and CDR2 YFSETQ. The CDR3 spells CASSLESGNTEAFF. The CDR3, as DNA: TGCGCCAGCAGCTTAGAATCAGGAAACACTGAAGCTTTCTTT.

This clone has a handful of counts. This chain joins TRBV5-1 and TRBJ1-4; 7 bases fit TRBD1. This CDR3 region has 17 residues. With 3 bases clipped from V and 8 bases from J, the junction kept 16 bases outside the gene matches. Germline V gives CDR1 SGHRS, CDR2 YFSETQ. The CDR3 region is CASSWGQFRRAEEKLFF. CDR3 nucleotides: TGCGCCAGCAGCTGGGGACAGTTCCGCCGTGCCGAGGAAAAACTGTTTTTT. The full variable domain, in which reference TRBV5-1 and TRBJ1-4 provide the parts outside the CDR3, is KAGVTQTPRYLIKTRGQQVTLSCSPISGHRSVSWYQQTPGQGLQFLFEYFSETQRNKGNFPGRFSGRQFSNSRSEMNVSTLELGDSALYLCASSWGQFRRAEEKLFFGSGTQLSVL.

This clone turned up a few times. The rearrangement links TRBV7-4 to TRBJ2-7; a weak D match, TRBD2 (5 bases). Per the germline V gene, CDR1 is SGHVT and CDR2 is SQSDAQ. With 5 bases removed from V and 3 bases from J, the gap between germline ends came to 20 bases. CDR3 size: 16 residues. The CDR3 region has the DNA TGTGCCAGCAGCGACACAACGGGTTCCCGGGACTACGAGCAGTACTTC. Its protein product is CASSDTTGSRDYEQYF. Drawing the rest from reference TRBV7-4 and TRBJ2-7, the complete variable domain is GAGVSQSPRYKVAKRGRDVALRCDSISGHVTLYWYRQTLGQGSEVLTYSQSDAQRDKSGRPSGRFSAERPERSVSTLKIQRTEQGDSAVYLCASSDTTGSRDYEQYFGPGTRLTVT.